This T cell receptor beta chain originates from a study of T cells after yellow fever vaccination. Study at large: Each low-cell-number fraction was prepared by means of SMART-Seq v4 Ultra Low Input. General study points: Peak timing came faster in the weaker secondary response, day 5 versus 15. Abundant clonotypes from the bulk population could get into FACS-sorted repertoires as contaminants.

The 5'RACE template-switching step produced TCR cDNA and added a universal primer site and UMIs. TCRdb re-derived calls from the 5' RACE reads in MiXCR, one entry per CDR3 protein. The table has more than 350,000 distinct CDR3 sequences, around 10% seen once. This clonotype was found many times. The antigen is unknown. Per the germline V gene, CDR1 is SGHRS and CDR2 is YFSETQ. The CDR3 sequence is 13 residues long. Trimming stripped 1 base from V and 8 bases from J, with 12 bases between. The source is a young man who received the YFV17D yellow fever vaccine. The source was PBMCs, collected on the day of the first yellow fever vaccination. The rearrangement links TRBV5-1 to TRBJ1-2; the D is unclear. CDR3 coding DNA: TGCGCCAGCAGCTTGAACGGGGTGGAGGGCTACACCTTC. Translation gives CASSLNGVEGYTF.